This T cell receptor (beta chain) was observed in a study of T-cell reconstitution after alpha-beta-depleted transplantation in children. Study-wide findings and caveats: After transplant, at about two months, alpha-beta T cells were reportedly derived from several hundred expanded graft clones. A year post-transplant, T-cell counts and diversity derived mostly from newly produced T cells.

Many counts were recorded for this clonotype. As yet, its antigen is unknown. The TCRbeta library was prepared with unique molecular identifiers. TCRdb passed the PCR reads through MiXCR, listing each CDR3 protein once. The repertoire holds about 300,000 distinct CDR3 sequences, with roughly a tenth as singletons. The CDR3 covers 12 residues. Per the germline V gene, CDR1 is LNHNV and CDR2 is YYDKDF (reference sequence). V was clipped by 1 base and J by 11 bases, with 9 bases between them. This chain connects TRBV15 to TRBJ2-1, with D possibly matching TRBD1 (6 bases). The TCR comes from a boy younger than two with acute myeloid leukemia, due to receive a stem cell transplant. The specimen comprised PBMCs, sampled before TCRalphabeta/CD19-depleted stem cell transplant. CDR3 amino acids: CATSRGTDKQFF. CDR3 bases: TGTGCCACCAGCAGAGGGACAGACAAGCAGTTCTTC.